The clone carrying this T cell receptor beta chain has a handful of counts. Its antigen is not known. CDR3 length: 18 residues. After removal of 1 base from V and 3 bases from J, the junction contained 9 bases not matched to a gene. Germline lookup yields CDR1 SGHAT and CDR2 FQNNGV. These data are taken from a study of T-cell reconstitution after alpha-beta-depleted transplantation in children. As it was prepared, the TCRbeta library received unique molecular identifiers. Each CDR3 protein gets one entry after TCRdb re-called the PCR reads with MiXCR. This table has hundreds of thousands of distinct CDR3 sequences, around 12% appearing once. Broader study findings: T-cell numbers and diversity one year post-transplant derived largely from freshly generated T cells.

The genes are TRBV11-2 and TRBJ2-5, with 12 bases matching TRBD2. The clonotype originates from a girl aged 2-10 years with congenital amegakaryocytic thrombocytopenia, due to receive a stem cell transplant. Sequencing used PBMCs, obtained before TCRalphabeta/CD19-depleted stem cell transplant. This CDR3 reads CASSLGVLAGGLKETQYF. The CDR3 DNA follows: TGTGCCAGCAGCTTAGGGGTTCTAGCGGGAGGGCTTAAAGAGACCCAGTACTTC.